The entry below describes one T cell receptor beta chain. Its antigen is not identified. The data belong to a study of T cell clonotyping in hematopoietic cell transplantation. Regarding the study as a whole: Higher Inverse Simpson Index values in graft donor and pretransplant recipient predicted broader posttransplant TCR diversity. After transplant, recipient diversity fell while pathologically expanded clonotypes grew through day 180. No sorting was done, leaving CD4 and CD8 contributions mixed.

Assay: immunoSEQ multiplex PCR; the TCRdb copy retains only in-frame clones and omits some. The sample includes some 13,000 clones, more than 80% of them seen just once. V shed 3 bases and J 3 bases; nucleotides not matched to a gene: 7. The CDR3 runs to 15 residues. Germline-derived CDR1 and CDR2 are LNHDA and SQIVND (reference sequence). This sequence joins TRBV19 and TRBJ1-1, with 7 bases aligning to TRBD1. The clonotype comes from a man between 25 and 39 years old in good health. Some clones in this sample may be carry-over from other donors' samples. The material sequenced was peripheral blood mononuclear cells. The CDR3 DNA reads TGTGCCAGTAGTATCGGGCCTGACAGGGACACTGAAGCTTTCTTT. Its protein product is CASSIGPDRDTEAFF.